The 15 T cell receptor beta chains given below trace back to one sample, sequenced in a study of T cell repertoires in cytomegalovirus infection. For these TCRs, the target antigens are not known. TCRdb redid the calling of the reads with MiXCR, one entry per CDR3 protein. The data show about 920,000 distinct CDR3 sequences, less than 40% seen once. The sample was cultured CD8+ T cells from PBMCs, taken from culture after CMV antigen stimulation. Receptors originate from a human donor in good health (CMV status not recorded). Some clones in this sample may be carry-over from other donors' samples.

The chain employs TRBV4-1 and TRBJ2-2; D remains ambiguous. This CDR3 spans 14 amino acids. Trimming cost V 10 bases and J 0 bases, with 12 bases left between them. Germline CDR1 and CDR2: MGHRA and YSYEKL. DNA of the CDR3: TGCGCCAACAGTCGCGGAACGAACACCGGGGAGCTGTTTTTT. It codes for CANSRGTNTGELFF.

As concerns this clonotype: Being one base from a much bigger clone, this may be a read error. The chain couples TRBV7-8 to TRBJ2-7; 8 bases match TRBD2. There are 16 residues in the CDR3. CDR1 is SGHVS, CDR2 FQNEAQ, per germline. The CDR3 coding sequence is TGTGCCAACAGCTTAGCGAGGCGGGGGGACTCCCACGAGCAGTACGTC. It codes for CANSLARRGDSHEQYV.

This clonotype was detected only a few times. This chain uses TRBV6-2 or TRBV6-3 with TRBJ1-1, with TRBD1 as a possible D gene (5 bases). V lost 7 bases and J 8 bases, leaving 17 bases between the germline ends. This CDR3 comprises 13 residues. Germline lookup yields CDR1 MNHEY and CDR2 SVGEGT. CDR3 sequence reads: CASTGTVLAEAFF. CDR3 nucleotides: TGTGCCAGCACCGGGACTGTCCTCGCCGAAGCTTTCTTT.

The chain combines TRBV12-3 or TRBV12-4 with TRBJ2-7, with 8 nucleotides matching TRBD2. CDR3 length: 17 amino acids. With V trimmed by 1 base and J by 5 bases, 13 bases remained unmatched. CDR3 in DNA: TGTGCCAGCAGTTTAGGTTGGGTAGCGGGGCTGAGCCACGAGCAGTACGTC. Amino acid sequence: CASSLGWVAGLSHEQYV.

The chain joins TRBV19 to TRBJ2-2, with 7 bases matching TRBD2. This CDR3 contains 15 residues. The V segment lost 1 base and the J segment 4 bases; nucleotides outside the gene matches: 3. Looked up from germline, CDR1 is LNHDA and CDR2 is SQIVND (reference sequence). The CDR3 region is CASSIAGGPTGELFF. The DNA of the CDR3 is TGTGCCAGTAGTATAGCGGGGGGACCCACCGGGGAGCTGTTTTTT.

This clonotype has only one observation. This rearrangement joins TRBV5-4 to TRBJ2-7; the D is unclear. CDR1 and CDR2 (germline): SGHNT, YYREEE (reference sequence). V lost 0 bases and J lost 6, with 13 bases in between. This CDR3 has 14 amino acids. CDR3 in DNA: TGTGCCAGCAGCTTGGAGGCGGCCCCTATCGAGCAGTACGTC. Translating it yields CASSLEAAPIEQYV.

The chain couples TRBV6-2 or TRBV6-3 to TRBJ2-1; D remains ambiguous. The ends were cut back, 2 bases at V and 1 base at J, with 6 bases in the middle. This CDR3 region has 14 residues. The V gene's germline CDR1 is MNHEY and CDR2 SVGEGT. This chain's CDR3 is CASSYPISYNEQFF. For the CDR3, the DNA is TGTGCCAGCAGTTACCCTATTTCCTACAATGAGCAGTTCTTC.

This clonotype was picked up a small number of times. The chain combines TRBV14 with TRBJ2-1; 9 nucleotides align to TRBD1. V trimming: 7 bases; J trimming: 4 bases; junction bases outside the gene matches: 8. Germline CDR1 reads SGHDN; CDR2 reads FVKESK. The length of the CDR3 is 15 residues. The CDR3 region is CASTWGTGPYNEQFF. The DNA of the CDR3 is TGTGCCAGCACCTGGGGGACAGGGCCGTACAATGAGCAGTTCTTC.

This clonotype appeared many times. The chain couples TRBV7-6 to TRBJ2-2; D remains ambiguous. Trimming left V 4 bases short and J 0 bases short, with 12 bases between. Germline V CDR1 and CDR2: SGHVS, FNYEAQ. The CDR3 is 16 amino acids. CDR3: CASSSSAATNTGELFF. CDR3 DNA: TGTGCCAGCAGCTCCTCGGCGGCTACGAACACCGGGGAGCTGTTTTTT.

This clonotype was detected a few times. J is TRBJ1-3 and V is TRBV20-1; no reliable D call. The CDR3 has 16 residues. From germline, CDR1 is DFQATT and CDR2 SNEGSKA (reference sequence). Trimming took off 0 bases at V and 0 bases at J, with 12 bases between the two ends. CDR3 in DNA: TGCAGTGCTAGAGAGCAGAAGATTCACTCTGGAAACACCATATATTTT. Translating it yields CSAREQKIHSGNTIYF.

The gene calls are TRBV11-3 and TRBJ2-1; 9 bases match TRBD2. In germline, CDR1 is SGHNT, CDR2 YENEEA. The CDR3 contains 16 residues. V gave up 1 base and J gave up 6 bases; unmatched junction bases: 7. CDR3 DNA: TGTGCCAGCAGCTTAGGATGGACTAGCGCCGGCAATGAGCAGTTCTTC. Protein: CASSLGWTSAGNEQFF.

Of note for this clonotype: A junction boundary mismatches the germline segment, possibly from a read error. As DNA, the CDR3 is TGTGTCAGCAAGTGGGGGGCGAATAATTCACCCCTCCACTTT. It is translated as CVSKWGANNSPLHF. The gene calls are TRBV27 and TRBJ1-6, with TRBD1 as a possible D gene (6 bases). The length of the CDR3 is 14 residues. From germline, CDR1 is MNHEY and CDR2 SMNVEV (reference sequence).

The chain employs TRBV6-6 and TRBJ2-7, with a possible D match to TRBD1 (5 bases). CDR1 and CDR2 (germline): MNHNY, SVGAGI (reference sequence). There are 12 residues in the CDR3. V lost 2 bases, J lost 5 bases, and 7 bases lay in between. The DNA of the CDR3 is TGTGCCAGCAGTTACGGGGCTCACGAGCAGTACGTC. It yields the protein CASSYGAHEQYV.

This sequence joins TRBV12-3 or TRBV12-4 and TRBJ2-1; 12 bases align to TRBD1. The length of the CDR3 is 15 residues. Trimming took 4 bases from V and 6 from J; bases not matched to a gene: 4. CDR3 nucleotides: TGTGCCAGCAGTTCACCGGGACAGGGGGCCAATGAGCAGTTCTTC. This sequence encodes CASSSPGQGANEQFF.

This chain connects TRBV6-2 or TRBV6-3 to TRBJ2-7; possibly TRBD1 for D (5 bases). The V and J ends lost 3 bases and 1 base respectively, with 16 bases between them. The CDR3 is 16 amino acids. The germline V gene has CDR1 MNHEY and CDR2 SVGEGT. CDR3 coding DNA: TGTGCCAGCAGTTATTCCGAGACAGTTATTTCCTACGAGCAGTACGTC. It translates to CASSYSETVISYEQYV.